This is a list of T cell receptor beta chains from one sample in a study of blood T cells in healthy people across ages. TCRdb ran MiXCR on the 5' RACE reads and lists one entry per CDR3 protein. The table has about 1.7 million distinct CDR3 sequences, 28% seen once. The sample was blood. The receptors stem from a woman in her twenties or thirties in good health. Both conserved end residues are part of each CDR3. A D gene is named only where the DNA matches it firmly. A row's size may be missing; if present it is once, few, many or a size class.

many,TRBJ1-2,.,TRBV3-1,CASSQSDRLGGYTF,TGTGCCAGCAGCCAATCGGACAGATTAGGAGGCTACACCTTC
many,TRBJ2-1,TRBD1,TRBV29-1,CSSSPGDSTYNEQFF,TGCAGCTCCTCCCCCGGGGACAGTACCTACAATGAGCAGTTCTTC
few,TRBJ2-3,.,TRBV2,CASILGRTDTQYF,TGTGCCAGCATTCTGGGCCGCACAGATACGCAGTATTTT
few,TRBJ2-7,.,TRBV29-1,CGVPGWSDYEQYF,TGCGGCGTGCCCGGGTGGTCCGACTACGAGCAGTACTTC
few,TRBJ1-1,.,TRBV6-6,CASSYWFGGRNTEAFF,TGTGCCAGCAGTTACTGGTTCGGCGGACGGAACACTGAAGCTTTCTTT
.,TRBJ2-1,TRBD2,TRBV20-1,CSATSGRTNNEQFF,TGCAGTGCTACTAGCGGGAGGACGAACAATGAGCAGTTCTTC
.,TRBJ2-5,TRBD2,TRBV11-2,CVSSWVAGEKTQYF,TGTGTCAGCAGCTGGGTAGCGGGAGAGAAGACCCAGTACTTC
many,TRBJ2-7,.,TRBV29-1,CSVEFTDYEQYF,TGCAGCGTTGAGTTCACAGACTACGAGCAGTACTTC
.,TRBJ1-2,.,TRBV20-1,CSARESGRSYGYTF,TGCAGTGCTAGAGAGTCCGGTCGGTCCTATGGCTACACCTTC
many,TRBJ1-2,.,TRBV5-1,CASSWGTTNYGYTF,TGCGCCAGCAGCTGGGGCACCACTAACTATGGCTACACCTTC
few,TRBJ1-5,.,TRBV2,CASRDVGHMQPQHF,TGTGCCAGCAGGGACGTGGGGCACATGCAGCCCCAGCATTTT
.,TRBJ2-2,.,TRBV5-1,CASSLPGLANTGELFF,TGCGCCAGCAGCTTGCCGGGACTGGCGAACACCGGGGAGCTGTTTTTT
many,TRBJ2-1,TRBD2,TRBV29-1,CSAARLAPNEQFF,TGCAGCGCCGCGAGACTAGCTCCCAATGAGCAGTTCTTC
.,TRBJ2-2,.,TRBV18,CASSPNEGFTGELFF,TGTGCCAGCTCACCAAACGAGGGGTTCACCGGGGAGCTGTTTTTT
.,TRBJ2-1,.,TRBV29-1,CSVWWERPYNEQFF,TGCAGCGTGTGGTGGGAGCGTCCCTACAATGAGCAGTTCTTC
.,TRBJ2-1,TRBD2,TRBV7-2,CASSLVGGGAIMNEQFF,TGTGCCAGCAGCTTAGTTGGCGGGGGGGCTATAATGAATGAGCAGTTCTTC
.,TRBJ1-2,.,TRBV12-3/TRBV12-4,CASSTNFNERGYGYTF,TGTGCCAGCAGTACTAACTTTAACGAACGTGGCTATGGCTACACCTTC
once,TRBJ2-2,TRBD2,TRBV7-2,CASSQGTSGGALDGELFF,TGTGCCAGCAGCCAAGGGACTAGCGGGGGGGCATTGGACGGGGAGCTGTTTTTT
.,TRBJ1-1,.,TRBV9,CASSVVRGKNTEAFF,TGTGCCAGCAGCGTAGTTAGGGGGAAGAACACTGAAGCTTTCTTT
.,TRBJ1-5,.,TRBV15,CATSHKGGQPQHF,TGTGCCACCAGCCATAAGGGGGGGCAGCCCCAGCATTTT
few,TRBJ2-6,.,TRBV9,CASRAIGAGANVLTF,TGTGCCAGCAGGGCTATTGGGGCTGGGGCCAACGTCCTGACTTTC
.,TRBJ1-2,TRBD1,TRBV20-1,CRAGGVYGYTF,TGCAGGGCAGGGGGGGTATATGGCTACACCTTC
.,TRBJ2-3,.,TRBV12-3/TRBV12-4,CASSGNSDAQYF,TGTGCCAGCAGCGGGAATTCAGATGCGCAGTATTTT
.,TRBJ1-2,.,TRBV30,CAWSGRSEGYTF,TGTGCCTGGAGCGGCAGGTCGGAAGGCTACACCTTC
.,TRBJ2-7,TRBD2,TRBV12-3/TRBV12-4,CANSLSLAGANYEQYF,TGTGCCAACAGTTTATCGCTAGCGGGTGCTAACTACGAGCAGTACTTC
once,TRBJ2-4,TRBD2,TRBV12-3/TRBV12-4,CASSLMTSGGNEQYF,TGTGCCAGCAGTTTGATGACTAGCGGCGGCAATGAGCAGTACTTC
few,TRBJ2-7,TRBD2,TRBV6-2/TRBV6-3,CASSYDLAGDDEQYF,TGTGCCAGCAGTTACGATCTAGCGGGGGACGACGAGCAGTACTTC
few,TRBJ2-3,.,TRBV4-3,CASSQGGGLADTQYF,TGCGCCAGCAGCCAAGGGGGCGGTTTAGCAGATACGCAGTATTTT
few,TRBJ2-7,TRBD2,TRBV12-3/TRBV12-4,CASSWGTITYEQYF,TGTGCCAGCAGTTGGGGGACTATCACTTACGAGCAGTACTTC
.,TRBJ2-1,.,TRBV29-1,CSVGREQFF,TGCAGCGTTGGACGAGAGCAGTTCTTC
.,TRBJ2-3,TRBD2,TRBV7-2,CAGLHLAAGTDTQYF,TGTGCCGGACTTCACCTAGCGGCCGGCACAGATACGCAGTATTTT
few,TRBJ2-5,.,TRBV5-6,CASSFDHWGRKDLQETQYF,TGTGCCAGCAGCTTCGACCACTGGGGACGGAAGGATTTACAAGAGACCCAGTACTTC
few,TRBJ2-6,.,TRBV11-2,CASSLDPPGANVLTF,TGTGCCAGCAGCTTAGACCCGCCGGGGGCCAACGTCCTGACTTTC
once,TRBJ2-2,.,TRBV5-1,CASSFRTVETGELFF,TGCGCCAGCAGCTTCAGGACGGTGGAAACCGGGGAGCTGTTTTTT
.,TRBJ1-1,.,TRBV15,CATSSRRGSNTEAFF,TGTGCCACCAGCTCGCGACGGGGGTCGAACACTGAAGCTTTCTTT
.,TRBJ1-2,.,TRBV7-9,CASTEEGYTF,TGTGCCAGCACCGAGGAAGGCTACACCTTC
few,TRBJ2-1,TRBD2,TRBV29-1,CSVDPRGANWGSYNEQFF,TGCAGCGTTGATCCGCGGGGGGCCAACTGGGGGTCCTACAATGAGCAGTTCTTC
many,TRBJ2-7,.,TRBV5-1,CASSPPPPNGVGDEQYF,TGCGCCAGCAGCCCCCCCCCTCCAAACGGGGTCGGGGACGAGCAGTACTTC
many,TRBJ2-7,TRBD1,TRBV24-1,CATSEGQGPYEQYF,TGTGCCACCAGTGAGGGACAGGGGCCCTACGAGCAGTACTTC
.,TRBJ2-7,TRBD1,TRBV4-3,CASSPPFPRTGATYEQYF,TGCGCCAGCAGCCCACCATTTCCCCGGACAGGGGCAACCTACGAGCAGTACTTC
few,TRBJ2-3,TRBD2,TRBV12-3/TRBV12-4,CASSPGLAGLSDTQYF,TGTGCCAGCAGCCCAGGACTAGCGGGTTTGTCAGATACGCAGTATTTT
few,TRBJ2-1,.,TRBV29-1,CSGTRERVLLNEQFF,TGCAGCGGAACACGGGAGCGGGTGCTGCTCAATGAGCAGTTCTTC
.,TRBJ2-1,TRBD1,TRBV7-9,CASSGGTGRGNEQFF,TGTGCCAGCAGCGGGGGGACAGGGAGAGGGAATGAGCAGTTCTTC
few,TRBJ2-3,.,TRBV4-1,CASSQEGGSDTQYF,TGCGCCAGCAGCCAAGAGGGAGGTTCAGATACGCAGTATTTT
.,TRBJ2-3,TRBD2,TRBV6-1,CASPGGRPDTQYF,TGTGCCAGCCCAGGCGGGAGGCCAGATACGCAGTATTTT
once,TRBJ1-2,TRBD1,TRBV5-1,CASSPGQMVGYGYTF,TGCGCCAGCAGCCCGGGACAGATGGTCGGCTATGGCTACACCTTC
.,TRBJ1-5,.,TRBV12-5,CASGPDSPYSNQPQHF,TGTGCTAGTGGCCCTGACAGCCCTTATAGCAATCAGCCCCAGCATTTT
.,TRBJ1-1,.,TRBV2,CASSESQGDTEAFF,TGTGCCAGCAGTGAGTCTCAGGGTGACACTGAAGCTTTCTTT
few,TRBJ2-1,TRBD2,TRBV7-8,CASSPTRERGEQFF,TGTGCCAGCAGCCCGACGCGGGAGCGGGGTGAGCAGTTCTTC
many,TRBJ1-2,.,TRBV24-1,CATSDTPAGYGYTF,TGTGCCACCAGTGATACCCCGGCGGGCTATGGCTACACCTTC
few,TRBJ2-5,.,TRBV3-1,CASSQWSGVTKETQYF,TGTGCCAGCAGCCAATGGAGCGGAGTGACTAAAGAGACCCAGTACTTC
few,TRBJ1-1,TRBD1,TRBV12-3/TRBV12-4,CASSLGQGAHTEAFF,TGTGCCAGCAGTTTGGGACAGGGGGCCCACACTGAAGCTTTCTTT
few,TRBJ1-1,.,TRBV7-2,CASSLDRGAGAFF,TGTGCCAGCAGCTTAGATAGAGGCGCTGGAGCTTTCTTT